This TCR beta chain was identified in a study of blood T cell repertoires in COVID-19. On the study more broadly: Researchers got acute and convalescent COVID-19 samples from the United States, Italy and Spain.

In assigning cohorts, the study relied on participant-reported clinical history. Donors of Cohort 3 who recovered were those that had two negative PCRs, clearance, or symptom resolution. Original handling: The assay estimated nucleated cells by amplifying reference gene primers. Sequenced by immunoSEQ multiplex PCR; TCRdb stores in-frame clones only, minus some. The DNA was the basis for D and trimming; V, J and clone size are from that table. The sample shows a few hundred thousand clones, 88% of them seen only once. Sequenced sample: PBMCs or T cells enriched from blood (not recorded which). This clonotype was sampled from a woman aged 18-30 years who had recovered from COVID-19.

The CDR3 sequence: CASSLRQWAGNTGELFF. Written as DNA, the CDR3 is TGTGCCAGCAGCTTAAGGCAATGGGCTGGGAACACCGGGGAGCTGTTTTTT. This chain connects TRBV7-3 to TRBJ2-2; no firm D call. The CDR3 contains 17 residues. CDR1 and CDR2 (germline): SGHTA, FQGTGA. Trimming stripped 1 base from V and 1 base from J, with 13 bases between. Combining the CDR3 with reference TRBV7-3 and TRBJ2-2 gives the whole variable domain GAGVSQTPSNKVTEKGKYVELRCDPISGHTALYWYRQSLGQGPEFLIYFQGTGAADDSGLPNDRFFAVRPEGSVSTLKIQRTERGDSAVYLCASSLRQWAGNTGELFFGEGSRLTVL.